The sample holds many counts of the clone carrying this T cell receptor (beta chain). The CDR3 has 11 amino acids. V lost 7 bases, J lost 7 bases, and 11 bases lay in between. Germline V gene lookup returns CDR1 MNHEY and CDR2 SMNVEV (reference sequence). TCR beta CDR3 region amplification was performed from RNA transcripts. A first-round RT-PCR of the TCR CDR3 used the HTBI primer set. From the multiplex PCR reads, TCRdb called clonotypes with MiXCR, one entry per CDR3 protein. Altogether under 650,000 distinct CDR3 sequences are present, around 15% being singletons, with the ten largest covering over 3.5%. Source material for PBMCs was roughly 10 ml fresh peripheral blood. This record comes from a study of T cells in Graves' hyperthyroidism and ophthalmopathy. Overall study context: Peripheral blood samples were taken at initial diagnosis, prior to any treatment.

The chain combines TRBV27 with TRBJ2-7; D unclear. The sample consisted of blood. The sequence derives from a woman in her twenties or thirties with Graves' hyperthyroidism. The DNA of the CDR3 is TGTGCCAGCACTTCCGCTGGGGAGCAGTACTTC. It encodes CASTSAGEQYF.